The 25 T cell receptor beta chains below come from one sample, sequenced in a study of shared clonotypes between healthy human individuals. Only in-frame clones appear in the TCRdb table, and some are missing; sequencing was by immunoSEQ multiplex PCR. The sample comprises just under 350,000 clones, about 73% of which are singletons, and about 10% rests with the top ten. The sequenced sample consisted of memory CD4+ T cells sorted from blood. Subset in this sample: CD45RA-negative fraction. The receptors were sampled from a man aged 25 to 40 in good health.

The chain couples TRBV7-8 to TRBJ2-7; D gene ambiguous. Trimming removed 2 bases at V and 6 bases at J, with 11 bases between. The CDR3 is made up of 13 amino acids. Germline V CDR1 and CDR2: SGHVS, FQNEAQ. In DNA form, the CDR3 reads TGTGCCAGCAGCTTACTGGGCGAAGGCGAGCAGTACTTC. This codes for CASSLLGEGEQYF.

This clone was observed once. CDR3 amino acids: CASRTGGVDTQYF. CDR3 in DNA: TGTGCCAGTCGGACAGGGGGCGTGGATACGCAGTATTTT. This chain uses TRBV19 with TRBJ2-3; TRBD1 aligns across 11 bases. CDR1 is LNHDA, CDR2 SQIVND, per germline (reference sequence). The CDR3 sequence is 13 residues long. J gave up 6 bases and V 8 bases, and 4 bases lay outside the gene matches.

This sequence joins TRBV18 and TRBJ1-5; no reliable D call. Trimming left V 1 base short and J 5 bases short, with 9 bases between. CDR3 size: 14 residues. Germline CDR1 and CDR2: KGHSH and LQKENI. The CDR3 nucleotides are TGTGCCAGCTCACCACGGGCGGAGGATCAGCCCCAGCATTTT. Amino acid sequence: CASSPRAEDQPQHF.

V usage is TRBV5-1 and J usage is TRBJ1-1, with D unresolved. This CDR3 contains 14 residues. Germline V gene lookup returns CDR1 SGHRS and CDR2 YFSETQ. V was pared by 0 bases and J by 0 bases, with 6 bases between. DNA for the CDR3: TGCGCCAGCAGCTTGGTTGGGATGAACACTGAAGCTTTCTTT. Translation gives CASSLVGMNTEAFF.

The chain links TRBV2 to TRBJ1-5; tentatively, D is TRBD1 (5 bases). The V end was cut by 2 bases, the J end by 4 bases, with 15 bases between. From germline, CDR1 is SNHLY and CDR2 FYNNEI. The CDR3 is 16 amino acids. The CDR3 region is CASSERAGSGNQPQHF. Here the CDR3 DNA reads TGTGCCAGCAGTGAAAGGGCAGGGTCTGGGAATCAGCCCCAGCATTTT.

The chain is built from TRBV28 and TRBJ2-2; the match to TRBD2 covers 11 bases. The CDR3 is 16 amino acids. CDR1 MDHEN and CDR2 SYDVKM come from the germline V gene. After removal of 6 bases from V and 3 bases from J, the junction contained 6 bases not matched to a gene. The CDR3 nucleotides read TGTGCCAGCAGGCCGCCGGGACTAGCGGACACCGGGGAGCTGTTTTTT. Residues: CASRPPGLADTGELFF.

A note on this clone: Other DNA sequences in this specimen translate into the identical CDR3. This rearrangement joins TRBV7-6 to TRBJ1-1; 7 bases line up with TRBD1. Germline V lookup: CDR1 SGHVS, CDR2 FNYEAQ. J lost 0 bases, V lost 8 bases, and 3 bases had no gene match. CDR3 length equals 13 residues. The CDR3 nucleotides read TGTGCCAGCGGACAGGATCTGAACACTGAAGCTTTCTTT. The encoded protein is CASGQDLNTEAFF.

The chain combines TRBV2 with TRBJ2-1, with 11 nucleotides matching TRBD2. The ends lost 6 bases at V and 8 bases at J; junction bases unmatched: 6. The CDR3 is 14 residues long. CDR1 is SNHLY and CDR2 is FYNNEI in the germline V gene. CDR3 bases: TGTGCCAGCAGGGTAGCGGGAGGGCCCCATGAGCAGTTCTTC. Residues: CASRVAGGPHEQFF.

The chain carries TRBV11-2 and TRBJ1-2; D possibly corresponds to TRBD1 (5 bases). V lost 2 bases to trimming and J lost 2 bases, with 9 bases between them. The CDR3 extends over 14 amino acids. Germline CDR1 SGHAT, CDR2 FQNNGV. CDR3 bases: TGTGCCAGCAGCTTATCCAACAGGAACTATGGCTACACCTTC. Translation: CASSLSNRNYGYTF.

This chain uses TRBV13 with TRBJ2-1; either TRBD1 or TRBD2 may fit D (6 bases each). The germline V and J ends were trimmed by 3 bases and 4 bases, with 13 bases remaining between them. Germline CDR1 PRHDT, CDR2 FYEKMQ (reference sequence). The length of the CDR3 is 15 residues. The CDR3 sequence is CASSFTGAEYNEQFF. The CDR3 DNA reads as TGTGCCAGCAGCTTCACGGGGGCCGAATACAATGAGCAGTTCTTC.

This sequence joins TRBV7-9 and TRBJ1-1; D might be TRBD1 (5 bases). The CDR3 is made up of 14 amino acids. The V end lost 4 bases, the J end lost 4 bases, and 13 bases lay between the germline ends. Germline V gene lookup returns CDR1 SEHNR and CDR2 FQNEAQ (reference sequence). CDR3 DNA: TGTGCCAGCAGCTCTCAGGGTGTGGGCACTGAAGCTTTCTTT. As protein: CASSSQGVGTEAFF.

This chain joins TRBV6-1 and TRBJ1-5, with D unclear. The germline V gene encodes CDR1 MNHNS and CDR2 SASEGT. The length of the CDR3 is 15 residues. The V end lost 3 bases, the J end lost 3 bases, and 12 bases lay between the germline ends. CDR3 nucleotides: TGTGCCAGCAGTGACGGGCGCAGCTCCAATCAGCCCCAGCATTTT. Translating it yields CASSDGRSSNQPQHF.

The chain is built from TRBV5-1 and TRBJ2-2, with a possible D match to TRBD2 (5 bases). CDR3 length: 15 amino acids. Germline-derived CDR1 and CDR2 are SGHRS and YFSETQ. Trimming removed 4 bases from V and 6 bases from J, with 16 bases in between. In nucleotides, the CDR3 is TGCGCCAGCAGCGTAGAGGGCCGTACGGCCGGGGAGCTGTTTTTT. Translating gives CASSVEGRTAGELFF.

The chain couples TRBV28 to TRBJ2-1, with 9 bases matching TRBD2. Germline values: CDR1 MDHEN, CDR2 SYDVKM. CDR3 length equals 15 residues. With V trimmed by 3 bases and J by 9 bases, 9 bases remained unmatched. The chain's CDR3 is CASSFRIAGVGEQFF. The CDR3 nucleotides are TGTGCCAGCAGTTTTCGGATAGCGGGAGTCGGTGAGCAGTTCTTC.

The chain employs TRBV7-2 and TRBJ2-1; 11 bases match TRBD2. There are 18 residues in the CDR3. Trimming cost V 5 bases and J 5 bases; bases outside gene matches: 14. CDR1 is SGHTA and CDR2 is FQGNSA in the germline V gene. CDR3 bases: TGTGCCAGCAGCCGACAACCCCTAGCGGGAGGTGGGGACAATGAGCAGTTCTTC. This codes for CASSRQPLAGGGDNEQFF.

The CDR3 DNA reads as TGTGCCTGGCGGTCGGGGGGCTACACCGGGGAGCTGTTTTTT. Protein product: CAWRSGGYTGELFF. The chain employs TRBV30 and TRBJ2-2; TRBD2 is a possible D gene (7 bases). V was trimmed by 5 bases and J by 3 bases, leaving 13 bases between them. The CDR3 loop spans 14 amino acids. Germline CDR1 is GTSNPN and CDR2 is SVGIG (reference sequence).

This clone appeared a single time. This chain links TRBV27 with TRBJ1-5, with D possibly being TRBD1 (6 bases). V was cut by 4 bases and J by 0 bases, with 10 bases left in between. This CDR3 spans 15 amino acids. CDR1 is MNHEY and CDR2 is SMNVEV in the germline V gene (reference sequence). DNA for the CDR3: TGTGCCAGCAGTTCGCGGGGGGCTAGCAATCAGCCCCAGCATTTT. Translation: CASSSRGASNQPQHF.

The V gene is TRBV7-2, the J gene TRBJ2-7; weak D call: TRBD1 (6 bases). In germline, CDR1 is SGHTA, CDR2 FQGNSA. V lost 4 bases, J lost 2 bases, and 9 bases lay in between. The CDR3 is 13 residues long. CDR3 region: CASSSRTAYEQYF. CDR3 coding DNA: TGTGCCAGCAGCTCCCGGACAGCCTACGAGCAGTACTTC.

The chain links TRBV7-6 to TRBJ2-7; D is uncertain. Looked up from germline, CDR1 is SGHVS and CDR2 is FNYEAQ. The CDR3 has 16 amino acids. Trimming cost V 2 bases and J 0 bases, with 14 bases left between them. This chain's CDR3 is CASSLTPGPSSYEQYF. CDR3 DNA: TGTGCCAGCAGCTTAACCCCGGGCCCCAGCTCCTACGAGCAGTACTTC.

V and J are TRBV9 and TRBJ2-1, with 8 bases identical to TRBD2. The CDR3 spans 17 residues. Losses at the gene ends were 0 bases for V and 4 bases for J; bases not matched to a gene: 9. Germline-derived CDR1 and CDR2 are SGDLS and YYNGEE. CDR3 in amino acids: CASSVDGGIAGYNEQFF. The CDR3 coding sequence is TGTGCCAGCAGCGTAGACGGAGGGATAGCGGGGTACAATGAGCAGTTCTTC. Based on the CDR3 plus reference TRBV9 and TRBJ2-1, the full variable domain is DSGVTQTPKHLITATGQRVTLRCSPRSGDLSVYWYQQSLDQGLQFLIQYYNGEERAKGNILERFSAQQFPDLHSELNLSSLELGDSALYFCASSVDGGIAGYNEQFFGPGTRLTVL.

The J gene is TRBJ2-6, the V gene TRBV7-7; tentatively, D is TRBD1 or TRBD2 (5 bases each). Germline values: CDR1 SSHAT, CDR2 FNYEAQ (reference sequence). The CDR3 consists of 22 residues. V gave up 2 bases and J gave up 0 bases, with 26 bases separating them. CDR3 coding DNA: TGTGCCAGCAGCTTAACGACGGGGCCAGGGTACTCCCACGGCTCTGGGGCCAACGTCCTGACTTTC. It yields the protein CASSLTTGPGYSHGSGANVLTF.

This clone was counted a few times. The chain recombines TRBV28 with TRBJ2-7; D gene uncertain. Germline CDR1 is MDHEN and CDR2 is SYDVKM. The CDR3 length is 15 residues. V was cut by 3 bases and J by 0 bases, with 12 bases left in between. The CDR3 region has the DNA TGTGCCAGCAGTTTTTCCGGCGCGACCTCCTACGAGCAGTACTTC. This translates into CASSFSGATSYEQYF.

This clone was recorded a few times. The V gene is TRBV25-1, the J gene TRBJ2-5; TRBD2 might be the D (5 bases). Trimming shortened V by 3 bases and J by 4 bases, and 24 bases separated the two germline ends. There are 18 residues in the CDR3. Germline CDR1 MGHDK, CDR2 SYGVNS. CDR3 DNA sequence: TGTGCCAGCAGTGACACCCAAGGTGCGGGCACGAGCCCAGAGACCCAGTACTTC. Encoded protein: CASSDTQGAGTSPETQYF.

This clone was seen repeatedly, ten times or more. This rearrangement joins TRBV5-4 to TRBJ1-2; D ambiguous. Germline V gene data show CDR1 as SGHNT and CDR2 as YYREEE (reference sequence). The V and J ends lost 0 bases and 8 bases respectively, with 14 bases between them. The CDR3 contains 14 residues. This CDR3 reads CASSLVLGSRGYTF. The DNA of the CDR3 is TGTGCCAGCAGCTTGGTATTGGGGTCTAGAGGCTACACCTTC. The entire variable domain, with the rest obtained from reference TRBV5-4 and TRBJ1-2, is as follows: ETGVTQSPTHLIKTRGQQVTLRCSSQSGHNTVSWYQQALGQGPQFIFQYYREEENGRGNFPPRFSGLQFPNYSSELNVNALELDDSALYLCASSLVLGSRGYTFGSGTRLTVV.

V gene TRBV5-4 combines with J gene TRBJ2-7; 8 bases fit TRBD1. The V and J ends lost 4 bases and 0 bases, in that order; junction bases with no gene match: 6. This CDR3 has 15 amino acids. Germline V gene sequence: CDR1 SGHNT, CDR2 YYREEE (reference sequence). Here the CDR3 reads CASSLRQGSSYEQYF. Here the CDR3 DNA reads TGTGCCAGCAGCCTCAGACAGGGGAGCTCCTACGAGCAGTACTTC.